This T cell receptor beta chain was documented in a study of blood T cells in healthy people across ages. Through a sample-barcoded 5' primer and a J-beta primer mix, a second PCR was run for roughly 6 to 11 cycles. TCRdb independently ran MiXCR on the 5' RACE reads; one entry per CDR3 protein. This sample has fewer than 700,000 distinct CDR3 sequences; 45% to 55% occur once, and the top ten carry roughly 24%. This clonotype was seen a handful of times. This TCR was recovered from a man older than 75 in good health. The material sequenced was blood.

CDR3 coding DNA: TGTGCCAGCAGCGAGGGGACTAGCGGGAGCTACGAGCAGTACTTC. Its protein product is CASSEGTSGSYEQYF. V and J are TRBV9 and TRBJ2-7; TRBD2 matches at 14 bases. Germline V CDR1 and CDR2: SGDLS, YYNGEE. Losses at the gene ends were 3 bases for V and 3 bases for J; bases not matched to a gene: 2. CDR3 size: 15 residues.